This is a list of T cell receptor beta chains from one sample in a study of T cells after yellow fever vaccination. TCRdb ran MiXCR on the 5' RACE reads and lists one entry per CDR3 protein. The sample shows about 210,000 distinct CDR3 sequences, approximately 3.3% of them seen only once. Sequencing was performed on CD4+ T cells sorted from PBMCs, taken 10 days after the yellow fever booster vaccination. The receptor source for this set is a man aged 18 to 30 who received the YFV17D yellow fever vaccine. Each CDR3 is given with its conserved first and last residue. The D gene is left open where the match is weak. Size is stated for part of the rows, as once, few or many counts, or as a class when the clone is expanded.

TRBJ2-5 TRBV5-1 many TRBD1 CASSLSTGAGETQYF TGCGCCAGCAGCTTGTCGACAGGGGCCGGGGAGACCCAGTACTTC
TRBJ1-1 TRBV5-4 few NA CASSLDWNTEAFF TGTGCCAGCAGCTTGGATTGGAACACTGAAGCTTTCTTT
TRBJ2-5 TRBV5-1 many TRBD2 CASSSLALAGTYQETQYF TGCGCCAGCAGCTCCCTGGCGCTAGCGGGGACCTATCAAGAGACCCAGTACTTC
TRBJ1-4 TRBV12-3/TRBV12-4 many NA CASRRQSPNEKLFF TGTGCCAGCAGGCGACAGAGCCCTAATGAAAAACTGTTTTTT
TRBJ2-1 TRBV19 few TRBD2 CASSGGSAGGPIEQFF TGTGCCAGTAGTGGGGGTAGTGCGGGGGGGCCTATTGAGCAGTTCTTC
TRBJ1-1 TRBV4-3 many NA CASSQDWTMRAFF TGCGCCAGCAGCCAAGATTGGACGATGCGGGCTTTCTTT
TRBJ1-4 TRBV28 NA TRBD1 CASSFRQGGVNEKLFF TGTGCCAGCAGTTTCCGACAGGGAGGGGTTAATGAAAAACTGTTTTTT
TRBJ2-5 TRBV6-5 many NA CASSYSASLQETQYF TGTGCCAGCAGTTACTCGGCTAGCCTGCAAGAGACCCAGTACTTC
TRBJ1-2 TRBV4-1 few NA CASSQETDYYGYTF TGCGCCAGCAGCCAAGAAACGGATTATTATGGCTACACCTTC
TRBJ1-2 TRBV7-2 many NA CASRGAGTSNYGYTF TGTGCCAGCAGGGGGGCCGGGACATCCAACTATGGCTACACCTTC
TRBJ1-1 TRBV5-1 NA NA CASSYTGMGSSTEAFF TGCGCCAGCAGCTACACAGGGATGGGGTCGAGCACTGAAGCTTTCTTT
TRBJ2-1 TRBV10-3 many TRBD2 CAISEGLAGGSSYNEQFF TGTGCCATCAGTGAAGGTCTAGCGGGGGGCTCATCCTACAATGAGCAGTTCTTC
TRBJ2-3 TRBV3-1 many NA CASSGRGAGDTQYF TGTGCCAGCAGCGGCCGGGGGGCCGGAGATACGCAGTATTTT
TRBJ2-4 TRBV12-3/TRBV12-4 many NA CASSFYPDSIQYF TGTGCCAGCAGTTTTTACCCTGATAGCATTCAGTACTTC
TRBJ1-5 TRBV10-3 few TRBD1 CAISEYGTGDNQPQHF TGTGCCATCAGTGAGTACGGGACAGGTGACAATCAGCCCCAGCATTTT
TRBJ2-1 TRBV4-1 NA TRBD1 CASSQVDPYTGQLYNEQFF TGCGCCAGCAGCCAAGTCGACCCCTACACGGGACAGCTCTACAATGAGCAGTTCTTC
TRBJ2-3 TRBV6-5 many TRBD2 CASSYSRRLAGRTDTQYF TGTGCCAGCAGTTACTCGCGGCGACTAGCGGGGCGCACAGATACGCAGTATTTT
TRBJ2-5 TRBV19 NA TRBD1 CASSQGDRAGETQYF TGTGCCAGTAGCCAAGGGGACAGGGCGGGGGAGACCCAGTACTTC
TRBJ1-2 TRBV9 many TRBD1 CASSVWQGDTNGYTF TGTGCCAGCAGCGTTTGGCAGGGGGATACGAATGGCTACACCTTC
TRBJ1-5 TRBV5-8 many NA CASSLWAGIGNQPQHF TGTGCCAGCAGCTTATGGGCAGGGATAGGCAATCAGCCCCAGCATTTT
TRBJ1-1 TRBV18 few NA CASSYVPSTEAFF TGTGCCAGCTCATACGTCCCAAGCACTGAAGCTTTCTTT
TRBJ2-7 TRBV2 few TRBD2 CASSETSGGPSSYEQYF TGTGCCAGCAGTGAGACTAGCGGGGGGCCCAGCTCCTACGAGCAGTACTTC
TRBJ2-5 TRBV2 NA TRBD2 CASSKGLAGGETQYF TGTGCCAGCAGTAAGGGACTAGCGGGGGGTGAGACCCAGTACTTC
TRBJ2-4 TRBV2 many NA CASSAPSTRNIQYF TGTGCCAGCAGTGCACCTTCGACCCGAAACATTCAGTACTTC
TRBJ2-1 TRBV7-9 few TRBD2 CASSTGEGVYNEQFF TGTGCCAGCAGCACGGGGGAGGGAGTCTACAATGAGCAGTTCTTC
TRBJ2-1 TRBV7-8 few NA CASSLEGALGEQFF TGTGCCAGCAGCTTGGAGGGGGCCTTGGGTGAGCAGTTCTTC
TRBJ1-5 TRBV29-1 many NA CSASDGILGNQPQHF TGCAGCGCCTCGGACGGGATCTTGGGCAATCAGCCCCAGCATTTT
TRBJ1-1 TRBV20-1 many NA CSAKQGRWTEAFF TGCAGTGCTAAGCAGGGGAGATGGACTGAAGCTTTCTTT
TRBJ2-3 TRBV6-5 NA TRBD2 CASLPGGGGAGTQYF TGTGCCAGCCTCCCCGGGGGCGGGGGGGCAGGTACGCAGTATTTT
TRBJ2-3 TRBV27 few TRBD2 CASSFGVAGGFGTQYF TGTGCCAGCAGTTTCGGGGTAGCGGGGGGATTCGGTACGCAGTATTTT
TRBJ2-3 TRBV25-1 NA NA CASSRQYTDTQYF TGTGCCAGCAGTCGCCAGTACACAGATACGCAGTATTTT
TRBJ2-2 TRBV18 many NA CASSYGSVGPGELFF TGTGCCAGCTCATATGGCTCTGTGGGACCCGGGGAGCTGTTTTTT
TRBJ1-1 TRBV5-1 many NA CASSLLTGVNTEAFF TGCGCCAGCAGCCTTCTGACAGGCGTGAACACTGAAGCTTTCTTT
TRBJ2-3 TRBV9 many TRBD1 CASSVTGGKDTQYF TGTGCCAGCAGCGTGACAGGGGGCAAAGATACGCAGTATTTT
TRBJ1-1 TRBV4-1 many NA CASSQGWGLHTEAFF TGCGCCAGCAGCCAAGGCTGGGGATTGCACACTGAAGCTTTCTTT
TRBJ2-5 TRBV11-1 few NA CASSKGRKETQYF TGTGCCAGCAGCAAAGGACGGAAAGAGACCCAGTACTTC
TRBJ2-5 TRBV5-1 medium-sized NA CASSLADTSSGETQYF TGCGCCAGCAGCTTGGCGGACACCTCCTCGGGGGAGACCCAGTACTTC
TRBJ2-1 TRBV14 many NA CASSLSARGLQFF TGTGCCAGCAGCCTGTCAGCCCGGGGCCTGCAGTTCTTC